The next 13 T cell receptor beta chains were all read from a single sample in a study of spatial heterogeneity in lung cancer. Study results and limitations: Tumor mutation count correlated with how many alpha and beta TCRs expanded intratumorally.

The antigens these receptors bind are not known. MiXCR, run by TCRdb on the 5' RACE reads, gives a single entry per CDR3 protein. Of around 18,000 distinct CDR3 sequences detected, 5.5% to 6.5% appear once; the ten largest clones hold about a tenth. Time point: sample taken at primary tumor resection. The sequencing here drew on lung tumor tissue, taken at surgery. Receptor source: a female donor with early-stage non-small cell lung cancer.

This clonotype was seen repeatedly, ten times or more. This beta chain appears as a stray read in a library generated for alpha chains; its size is not informative. This chain connects TRBV20-1 to TRBJ1-1, with D maybe TRBD1 (5 bases). Germline V gene data show CDR1 as DFQATT and CDR2 as SNEGSKA (reference sequence). CDR3 length equals 12 residues. V was shortened by 5 bases and J by 5 bases, with 12 bases between the two germline ends. In DNA form, the CDR3 reads TGCAGTGCTTTCCAGGGAGGAACTGAAGCTTTCTTT. It codes for CSAFQGGTEAFF.

Ten or more counts support this clonotype. The size of this beta chain means little, since it is a stray read in a library made for alpha chains. This chain uses TRBV25-1 with TRBJ2-1, with 10 bases that match TRBD2. The CDR3 spans 15 residues. Unmatched junction bases numbered 3, after V lost 0 bases and J lost 7 bases. Looked up from germline, CDR1 is MGHDK and CDR2 is SYGVNS. In DNA form, the CDR3 reads TGTGCCAGCAGTGAATATACAGCGGGAGGGAATGAGCAGTTCTTC. Its protein is CASSEYTAGGNEQFF. The complete variable domain, with remaining parts taken from reference TRBV25-1 and TRBJ2-1, reads EADIYQTPRYLVIGTGKKITLECSQTMGHDKMYWYQQDPGMELHLIHYSYGVNSTEKGDLSSESTVSRIRTEHFPLTLESARPSHTSQYLCASSEYTAGGNEQFFGPGTRLTVL.

A remark on this clonotype: Since the library was made to target alpha chains, this beta chain is a stray read and its abundance is not meaningful. The gene calls are TRBV5-5 and TRBJ2-7, with D perhaps TRBD1 or TRBD2 (5 bases each). The germline V and J ends were trimmed by 5 bases and 2 bases, with 17 bases remaining between them. The CDR3 has 15 residues. Germline V gives CDR1 SGHKS, CDR2 YYEKEE (reference sequence). The CDR3 loop reads CASRNPGRDAYEQYF. The CDR3 DNA sequence: TGTGCCAGCAGAAACCCGGGACGGGATGCCTACGAGCAGTACTTC.

This clonotype was recorded at least ten times. Found in a library prepared for alpha chains, this beta chain is an off-target read, and its abundance has little meaning. The chain uses TRBV6-5 and TRBJ2-7; 7 nucleotides match TRBD1. The V segment lost 2 bases and the J segment 5 bases; nucleotides outside the gene matches: 6. The CDR3 totals 14 residues. Germline loops: CDR1 MNHEY, CDR2 SVGAGI. Here the CDR3 reads CASSYRGPVDEQYF. CDR3 bases: TGTGCCAGCAGTTACAGGGGGCCGGTGGACGAGCAGTACTTC.

The table lists this clonotype with many counts. This beta chain is an unintended read in a library built for alpha chains; its size means little. This chain uses TRBV18 with TRBJ2-1, with 7 bases lining up with TRBD2. The germline gives CDR1 KGHSH, CDR2 LQKENI. The CDR3 is made up of 17 amino acids. V trimming: 0 bases; J trimming: 3 bases; junction bases outside the gene matches: 8. This chain's CDR3 is CASSPPRPGLGYNEQFF. The CDR3 DNA sequence: TGTGCCAGCTCACCACCGAGACCCGGACTAGGCTACAATGAGCAGTTCTTC.

This clonotype is judged medium-sized (0.01 to 0.1%). With the library built for alpha chains, this beta chain is off target and its frequency is not meaningful. The chain is built from TRBV7-9 and TRBJ2-3, with D unresolved. CDR1 and CDR2 (germline): SEHNR, FQNEAQ (reference sequence). The CDR3 is made up of 15 amino acids. V lost 5 bases, J lost 10 bases, and 22 bases lay in between. In DNA, the CDR3 is TGTGCCAGCAGCCTCGAGACACGGCGGTTTGGGGCGCAGTATTTT. This encodes CASSLETRRFGAQYF.

For this clonotype: Being off target in a library aimed at alpha chains, this beta chain has a size of little meaning. The chain couples TRBV29-1 to TRBJ2-1, with a tentative D call TRBD2 (6 bases). Trimming stripped 4 bases from V and 15 bases from J, with 16 bases between. CDR3 length equals 11 residues. The germline CDR1 and CDR2 sequences are SQVTM and ANQGSEA. The DNA for the CDR3 is TGCAGCGTTGGTTCTAGCGCCACCCGGTTCTTC. Translation: CSVGSSATRFF.

A remark on this clonotype: This beta chain appears as a stray read in a library generated for alpha chains; its size is not informative. This chain connects TRBV5-1 to TRBJ2-1; D not certain. The CDR3 loop spans 14 amino acids. V lost 0 bases and J lost 9, with 13 bases in between. The germline CDR1 and CDR2 sequences are SGHRS and YFSETQ. Here the CDR3 reads CASSLAGVSGEQFF. The CDR3 nucleotides read TGCGCCAGCAGCTTGGCAGGCGTGTCTGGTGAGCAGTTCTTC.

By share, this clonotype ranks as medium-sized. Since it is a stray read in a library aimed at alpha chains, this beta chain has a size that is not meaningful. The chain links TRBV9 to TRBJ2-2; no clear D gene. CDR3 size: 12 residues. The germline CDR1 and CDR2 sequences are SGDLS and YYNGEE. Deletions cut 3 bases from V and 3 bases from J, with 3 bases between. CDR3 region: CASSGDTGELFF. Here the CDR3 DNA reads TGTGCCAGCAGCGGGGACACCGGGGAGCTGTTTTTT.

This clonotype was recorded a few times. The library was built for alpha chains, so this beta chain is an off-target read and its size means little. This rearrangement joins TRBV3-1 to TRBJ1-5; TRBD1 agrees at 8 bases. Losses at the gene ends were 8 bases for V and 4 bases for J; bases not matched to a gene: 1. The germline V gene has CDR1 LGHDT and CDR2 YNNKEL (reference sequence). This CDR3 region has 12 residues. CDR3 DNA sequence: TGTGCCAGCGGGACAGGTAATCAGCCCCAGCATTTT. Encoded protein: CASGTGNQPQHF. Full variable domain (remainder filled in from reference TRBV3-1 and TRBJ1-5): DTAVSQTPKYLVTQMGNDKSIKCEQNLGHDTMYWYKQDSKKFLKIMFSYNNKELIINETVPNRFSPKSPDKAHLNLHINSLELGDSAVYFCASGTGNQPQHFGDGTRLSIL.

This clonotype was seen ten or more times. Because the library targeted alpha chains, this beta chain is an off-target read whose size means little. The genes are TRBV20-1 and TRBJ2-5; TRBD2 matches 8 bases. Germline-derived CDR1 and CDR2 are DFQATT and SNEGSKA (reference sequence). Trimming at V came to 3 bases and at J to 4 bases, leaving 10 bases not matched to a gene. This CDR3 spans 15 amino acids. For the CDR3, the DNA is TGCAGTGCTAGTAGTTCTAGCGGGCTAAGAGAGACCCAGTACTTC. Its translation is CSASSSSGLRETQYF.

As to this clonotype: This beta chain turned up in a library designed for alpha chains; as an off-target read, its abundance says little. The rearrangement uses TRBV24-1 and TRBJ1-5; D not resolved. This CDR3 region has 13 residues. V shed 6 bases and J shed 4 bases, with 9 bases lying between them. CDR1 and CDR2 from the germline V gene are KGHDR and SFDVKD. CDR3 residues: CATSPDGNQPQHF. In DNA form, the CDR3 reads TGTGCCACCAGTCCTGACGGAAATCAGCCCCAGCATTTT.

This clonotype turned up a few times. Found in a library prepared for alpha chains, this beta chain is an off-target read, and its abundance has little meaning. The J gene is TRBJ2-2, the V gene TRBV7-7; D assignment may be TRBD1 or TRBD2 (6 bases each). Trimming removed 6 bases at V and 0 bases at J, with 8 bases between. Germline CDR1 is SSHAT and CDR2 is FNYEAQ (reference sequence). The CDR3 extends over 14 amino acids. CDR3 sequence reads: CASREGANTGELFF. The CDR3 DNA follows: TGTGCCAGCAGGGAGGGGGCGAACACCGGGGAGCTGTTTTTT.